The rows below give T cell receptor beta chains drawn from one sample of a study of cytomegalovirus exposure and HLA in healthy donors. TCRdb keeps only in-frame clones here, not all; method: immunoSEQ multiplex PCR. Of 160,000 or so clones in the sample, 65% to 80% were seen once. The sequenced material came from PBMCs. These receptors were obtained from a man aged 40-49 years in good health and CMV-seronegative. CDR3s include the opening cysteine and the closing phenylalanine or tryptophan. Fields, in order: J gene, clone size, D gene, V gene, CDR3 protein, CDR3 DNA. D genes are given only for firm matches. Clone size, where shown, is once, few, many, or a class for clones that have expanded.

J gene: TRBJ2-3
clone size: .
D gene: .
V gene: TRBV28
CDR3 protein: CASSLREPTPDTQYF
CDR3 DNA: TGTGCCAGCAGTTTAAGGGAGCCCACCCCAGATACGCAGTATTTT

J gene: TRBJ1-3
clone size: .
D gene: .
V gene: TRBV9
CDR3 protein: CASSVRGVGNTIYF
CDR3 DNA: TGTGCCAGCAGCGTCCGGGGGGTTGGAAACACCATATATTTT

J gene: TRBJ2-7
clone size: .
D gene: .
V gene: TRBV29-1
CDR3 protein: CSVDREGYYEQYF
CDR3 DNA: TGCAGCGTTGACAGGGAAGGGTACTACGAGCAGTACTTC

J gene: TRBJ1-2
clone size: .
D gene: .
V gene: TRBV7-9
CDR3 protein: CASSQRGGPVGYTF
CDR3 DNA: TGTGCCAGCAGCCAACGGGGGGGGCCGGTCGGCTACACCTTC

J gene: TRBJ1-6
clone size: .
D gene: .
V gene: TRBV6-5
CDR3 protein: CASSLDSVNSPLHF
CDR3 DNA: TGTGCCAGCAGTTTGGACAGCGTGAATTCACCCCTCCACTTT

J gene: TRBJ2-7
clone size: once
D gene: .
V gene: TRBV6-4
CDR3 protein: CASSDPAGGFYEQYF
CDR3 DNA: TGTGCCAGCAGTGACCCCGCAGGGGGGTTCTACGAGCAGTACTTC

J gene: TRBJ1-1
clone size: .
D gene: .
V gene: TRBV11-2
CDR3 protein: CASSLVRQMAFF
CDR3 DNA: TGTGCCAGCAGCTTAGTGCGGCAGATGGCTTTCTTT

J gene: TRBJ1-4
clone size: .
D gene: .
V gene: TRBV5-1
CDR3 protein: CASSPGITGELFF
CDR3 DNA: TGCGCCAGCAGCCCGGGGATCACCGGTGAACTGTTTTTT

J gene: TRBJ2-3
clone size: .
D gene: TRBD2
V gene: TRBV6-5
CDR3 protein: CASRLGGGSTDTQYF
CDR3 DNA: TGTGCCAGCAGACTCGGGGGGGGGAGTACAGATACGCAGTATTTT

J gene: TRBJ1-2
clone size: once
D gene: .
V gene: TRBV9
CDR3 protein: CASSPPTANYGYTF
CDR3 DNA: TGTGCCAGCAGCCCCCCGACAGCCAACTATGGCTACACCTTC

J gene: TRBJ2-1
clone size: few
D gene: .
V gene: TRBV7-2
CDR3 protein: CASSLRDTFSITYNEQFF
CDR3 DNA: TGTGCCAGCAGCCTCCGGGACACCTTCTCTATAACCTACAATGAGCAGTTCTTC

J gene: TRBJ2-6
clone size: few
D gene: .
V gene: TRBV6-1
CDR3 protein: CASRRLSGANVLTF
CDR3 DNA: TGTGCCAGCAGGCGTCTCTCTGGGGCCAACGTCCTGACTTTC

J gene: TRBJ1-1
clone size: .
D gene: .
V gene: TRBV18
CDR3 protein: CASSPGRERKLNTEAFF
CDR3 DNA: TGTGCCAGCTCACCAGGCAGGGAACGAAAATTGAACACTGAAGCTTTCTTT

J gene: TRBJ2-7
clone size: .
D gene: TRBD1
V gene: TRBV27
CDR3 protein: CASSSWGQGSNEQYF
CDR3 DNA: TGTGCCAGCAGTTCCTGGGGACAGGGTAGCAACGAGCAGTACTTC

J gene: TRBJ1-5
clone size: .
D gene: .
V gene: TRBV28
CDR3 protein: CASSFTGPSNQPQHF
CDR3 DNA: TGTGCCAGCAGTTTCACAGGCCCCAGCAATCAGCCCCAGCATTTT

J gene: TRBJ2-3
clone size: .
D gene: .
V gene: TRBV5-4
CDR3 protein: CASSLGGTSTDTQYF
CDR3 DNA: TGTGCCAGCAGCTTGGGGGGGACTAGCACAGATACGCAGTATTTT

J gene: TRBJ2-3
clone size: .
D gene: TRBD2
V gene: TRBV6-6
CDR3 protein: CASSSGGTTDTQYF
CDR3 DNA: TGTGCCAGCAGTTCCGGGGGGACCACAGATACGCAGTATTTT

J gene: TRBJ1-1
clone size: .
D gene: .
V gene: TRBV5-1
CDR3 protein: CASSPSGGLNTEAFF
CDR3 DNA: TGCGCCAGCAGCCCGAGTGGGGGCCTGAACACTGAAGCTTTCTTT

J gene: TRBJ2-1
clone size: .
D gene: TRBD2
V gene: TRBV19
CDR3 protein: CASSIPGAGGPYNEQFF
CDR3 DNA: TGTGCCAGTAGTATACCTGGGGCGGGGGGGCCCTACAATGAGCAGTTCTTC

J gene: TRBJ2-7
clone size: .
D gene: TRBD1
V gene: TRBV6-6
CDR3 protein: CASSYSGQLYEQYF
CDR3 DNA: TGTGCCAGCAGTTACTCGGGACAGTTATACGAGCAGTACTTC

J gene: TRBJ1-5
clone size: .
D gene: .
V gene: TRBV27
CDR3 protein: CASSPTGFNQPQHF
CDR3 DNA: TGTGCCAGCAGTCCTACAGGTTTCAATCAGCCCCAGCATTTT

J gene: TRBJ2-1
clone size: .
D gene: TRBD1
V gene: TRBV4-3
CDR3 protein: CASSQSRDRDEQFF
CDR3 DNA: TGCGCCAGCAGCCAGTCCCGGGACAGGGACGAGCAGTTCTTC

J gene: TRBJ2-3
clone size: few
D gene: .
V gene: TRBV7-2
CDR3 protein: CASSVRRGGLRTGTDTQYF
CDR3 DNA: TGTGCCAGCAGCGTCCGGAGGGGCGGGCTGCGTACTGGCACAGATACGCAGTATTTT

J gene: TRBJ2-2
clone size: .
D gene: .
V gene: TRBV5-1
CDR3 protein: CASGPPGSSAGELFF
CDR3 DNA: TGCGCCAGCGGTCCCCCAGGGTCATCAGCCGGGGAGCTGTTTTTT

J gene: TRBJ2-5
clone size: few
D gene: .
V gene: TRBV28
CDR3 protein: CASSLVSGEQYF
CDR3 DNA: TGTGCCAGCAGTTTGGTCTCGGGGGAGCAGTACTTC

J gene: TRBJ2-7
clone size: .
D gene: TRBD1
V gene: TRBV18
CDR3 protein: CASSPRDRGSYEQYF
CDR3 DNA: TGTGCCAGCTCACCCCGGGACAGGGGTTCCTACGAGCAGTACTTC

J gene: TRBJ1-6
clone size: .
D gene: .
V gene: TRBV6-5
CDR3 protein: CASSPSGGLDSPLHF
CDR3 DNA: TGTGCCAGCAGTCCCTCGGGGGGGCTGGATTCACCCCTCCACTTT

J gene: TRBJ1-3
clone size: .
D gene: .
V gene: TRBV19
CDR3 protein: CASSIMTVGNTIYF
CDR3 DNA: TGTGCCAGTAGTATAATGACTGTTGGAAACACCATATATTTT

J gene: TRBJ1-5
clone size: .
D gene: TRBD1
V gene: TRBV28
CDR3 protein: CASRAGQPYSNQPQHF
CDR3 DNA: TGTGCCAGCAGGGCGGGACAGCCATATAGCAATCAGCCCCAGCATTTT

J gene: TRBJ2-5
clone size: once
D gene: TRBD1
V gene: TRBV5-6
CDR3 protein: CASSLSGQGKETQYF
CDR3 DNA: TGTGCCAGCAGCTTGTCAGGACAGGGGAAAGAGACCCAGTACTTC

J gene: TRBJ2-3
clone size: .
D gene: TRBD1
V gene: TRBV7-9
CDR3 protein: CASSLTTGFTDTQYF
CDR3 DNA: TGTGCCAGCAGCTTAACGACAGGGTTCACAGATACGCAGTATTTT

J gene: TRBJ2-4
clone size: .
D gene: .
V gene: TRBV30
CDR3 protein: CAWIGGSEDYKNIQYF
CDR3 DNA: TGTGCCTGGATTGGCGGTTCCGAGGATTACAAAAACATTCAGTACTTC

J gene: TRBJ2-7
clone size: once
D gene: .
V gene: TRBV4-1
CDR3 protein: CASSQEQQYEQYF
CDR3 DNA: TGCGCCAGCAGCCAAGAACAACAATACGAGCAGTACTTC

J gene: TRBJ2-7
clone size: .
D gene: .
V gene: TRBV1
CDR3 protein: CTSSQEDNSYEQYF
CDR3 DNA: TGCACCAGCAGCCAAGAAGACAACTCCTACGAGCAGTACTTC

J gene: TRBJ1-5
clone size: .
D gene: .
V gene: TRBV9
CDR3 protein: CASSVGSGPQHF
CDR3 DNA: TGTGCCAGCAGCGTAGGGAGCGGGCCCCAGCATTTT

J gene: TRBJ1-1
clone size: .
D gene: .
V gene: TRBV6-4
CDR3 protein: CAALGPNTEAFF
CDR3 DNA: TGTGCCGCCCTGGGGCCGAACACTGAAGCTTTCTTT

J gene: TRBJ2-7
clone size: .
D gene: TRBD2
V gene: TRBV18
CDR3 protein: CASSPLGEGYEQYF
CDR3 DNA: TGTGCCAGCTCACCACTGGGGGAGGGCTACGAGCAGTACTTC

J gene: TRBJ2-4
clone size: .
D gene: .
V gene: TRBV2
CDR3 protein: CASNRHSENIQYF
CDR3 DNA: TGTGCCAGTAATCGACACAGTGAAAACATTCAGTACTTC

J gene: TRBJ1-4
clone size: .
D gene: .
V gene: TRBV6-5
CDR3 protein: CASKQGRVFEKLFF
CDR3 DNA: TGTGCCAGCAAGCAGGGGCGGGTGTTTGAAAAACTGTTTTTT

J gene: TRBJ2-7
clone size: few
D gene: .
V gene: TRBV10-3
CDR3 protein: CAISEDGDYEQYF
CDR3 DNA: TGTGCCATCAGTGAGGATGGAGACTACGAGCAGTACTTC

J gene: TRBJ2-7
clone size: .
D gene: TRBD1
V gene: TRBV7-8
CDR3 protein: CASSLKTGGEQYF
CDR3 DNA: TGTGCCAGCAGCTTAAAAACAGGGGGCGAGCAGTACTTC

J gene: TRBJ2-5
clone size: .
D gene: TRBD2
V gene: TRBV5-1
CDR3 protein: CASSPAVAGDETQYF
CDR3 DNA: TGCGCCAGCAGCCCGGCGGTAGCGGGGGATGAGACCCAGTACTTC

J gene: TRBJ2-5
clone size: .
D gene: .
V gene: TRBV4-1
CDR3 protein: CASSQEVFTGLSRETQYF
CDR3 DNA: TGCGCCAGCAGCCAAGAGGTCTTTACAGGGCTTTCGCGAGAGACCCAGTACTTC

J gene: TRBJ2-2
clone size: .
D gene: TRBD2
V gene: TRBV7-8
CDR3 protein: CASSDDGGVFANTGELFF
CDR3 DNA: TGTGCCAGCAGCGACGACGGGGGGGTGTTCGCGAACACCGGGGAGCTGTTTTTT

J gene: TRBJ1-2
clone size: .
D gene: .
V gene: TRBV30
CDR3 protein: CAWSPAYDYTF
CDR3 DNA: TGTGCCTGGAGTCCTGCGTATGACTACACCTTC

J gene: TRBJ2-2
clone size: .
D gene: TRBD1
V gene: TRBV11-2
CDR3 protein: CASSRRGTGYAGELFF
CDR3 DNA: TGTGCCAGCAGCCGAAGGGGGACAGGGTACGCCGGGGAGCTGTTTTTT

J gene: TRBJ1-5
clone size: .
D gene: TRBD1
V gene: TRBV7-9
CDR3 protein: CASSLGGQLNQPQHF
CDR3 DNA: TGTGCCAGCAGCTTAGGGGGACAGCTCAATCAGCCCCAGCATTTT

J gene: TRBJ2-3
clone size: few
D gene: .
V gene: TRBV6-1
CDR3 protein: CASSEDFGGATTDTQYF
CDR3 DNA: TGTGCCAGCAGTGAAGATTTCGGGGGAGCGACGACAGATACGCAGTATTTT

J gene: TRBJ1-1
clone size: .
D gene: .
V gene: TRBV7-8
CDR3 protein: CASSLGGANTEAFF
CDR3 DNA: TGTGCCAGCAGCTTAGGGGGCGCGAACACTGAAGCTTTCTTT

J gene: TRBJ1-2
clone size: .
D gene: .
V gene: TRBV11-2
CDR3 protein: CASSSGETNYGYTF
CDR3 DNA: TGTGCCAGCAGCTCTGGAGAGACTAACTATGGCTACACCTTC

J gene: TRBJ2-7
clone size: .
D gene: TRBD2
V gene: TRBV27
CDR3 protein: CASSPLAGHLGEQYF
CDR3 DNA: TGTGCCAGCAGTCCACTAGCGGGGCATTTGGGGGAGCAGTACTTC

J gene: TRBJ2-5
clone size: few
D gene: .
V gene: TRBV12-5
CDR3 protein: CARAGDPETQYF
CDR3 DNA: TGTGCTAGAGCAGGGGACCCAGAGACCCAGTACTTC